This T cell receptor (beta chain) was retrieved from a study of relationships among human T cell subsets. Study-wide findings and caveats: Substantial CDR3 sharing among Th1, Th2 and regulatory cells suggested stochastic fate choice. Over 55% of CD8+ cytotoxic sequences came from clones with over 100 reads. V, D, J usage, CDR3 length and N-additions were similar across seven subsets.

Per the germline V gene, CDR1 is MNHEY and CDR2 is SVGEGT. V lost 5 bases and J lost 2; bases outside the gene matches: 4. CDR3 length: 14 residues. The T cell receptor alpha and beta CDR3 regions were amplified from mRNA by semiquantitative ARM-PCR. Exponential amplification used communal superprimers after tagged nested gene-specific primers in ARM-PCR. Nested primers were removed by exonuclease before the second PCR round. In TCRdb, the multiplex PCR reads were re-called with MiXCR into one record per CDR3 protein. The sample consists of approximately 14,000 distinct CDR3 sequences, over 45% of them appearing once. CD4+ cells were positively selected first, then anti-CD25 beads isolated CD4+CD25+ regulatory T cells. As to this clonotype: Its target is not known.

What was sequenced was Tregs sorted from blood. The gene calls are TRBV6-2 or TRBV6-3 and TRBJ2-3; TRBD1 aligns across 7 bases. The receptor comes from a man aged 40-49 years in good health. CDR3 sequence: CASSKQGFTDTQYF. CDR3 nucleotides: TGTGCCAGCAGTAAACAGGGGTTCACAGATACGCAGTATTTT.